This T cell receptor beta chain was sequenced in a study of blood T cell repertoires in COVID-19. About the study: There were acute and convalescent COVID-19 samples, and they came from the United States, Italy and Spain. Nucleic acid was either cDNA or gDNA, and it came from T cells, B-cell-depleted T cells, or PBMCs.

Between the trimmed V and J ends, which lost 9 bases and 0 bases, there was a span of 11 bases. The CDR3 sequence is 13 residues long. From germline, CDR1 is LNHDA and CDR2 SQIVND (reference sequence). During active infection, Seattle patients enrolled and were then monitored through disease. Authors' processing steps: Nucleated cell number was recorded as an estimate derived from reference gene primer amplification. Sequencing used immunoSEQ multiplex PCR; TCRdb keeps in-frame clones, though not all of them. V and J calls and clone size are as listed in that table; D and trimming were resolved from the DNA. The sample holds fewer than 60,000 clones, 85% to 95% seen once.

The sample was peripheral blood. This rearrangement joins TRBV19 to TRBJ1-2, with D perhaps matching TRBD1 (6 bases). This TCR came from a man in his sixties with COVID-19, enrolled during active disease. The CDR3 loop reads CASGGQSNYGYTF. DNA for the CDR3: TGTGCCAGCGGTGGACAGTCTAACTATGGCTACACCTTC. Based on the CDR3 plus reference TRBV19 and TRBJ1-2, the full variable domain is DGGITQSPKYLFRKEGQNVTLSCEQNLNHDAMYWYRQDPGQGLRLIYYSQIVNDFQKGDIAEGYSVSREKKESFPLTVTSAQKNPTAFYLCASGGQSNYGYTFGSGTRLTVV.